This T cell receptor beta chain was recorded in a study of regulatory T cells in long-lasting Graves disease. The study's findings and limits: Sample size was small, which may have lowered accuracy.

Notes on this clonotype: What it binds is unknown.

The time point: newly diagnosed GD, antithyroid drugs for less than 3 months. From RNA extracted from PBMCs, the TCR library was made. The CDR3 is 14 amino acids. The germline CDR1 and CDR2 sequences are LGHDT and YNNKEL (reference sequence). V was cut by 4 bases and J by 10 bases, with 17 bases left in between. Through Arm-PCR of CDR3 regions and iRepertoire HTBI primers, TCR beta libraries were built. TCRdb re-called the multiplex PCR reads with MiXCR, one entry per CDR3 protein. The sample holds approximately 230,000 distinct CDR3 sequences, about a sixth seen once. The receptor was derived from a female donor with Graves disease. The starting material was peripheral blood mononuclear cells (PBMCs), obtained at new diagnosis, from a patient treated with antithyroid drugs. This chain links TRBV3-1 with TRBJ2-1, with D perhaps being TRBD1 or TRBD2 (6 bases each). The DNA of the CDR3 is TGTGCCAGCAGCCCCACGGAGGGACAAGCCGAGCAGTTCTTC. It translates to CASSPTEGQAEQFF.